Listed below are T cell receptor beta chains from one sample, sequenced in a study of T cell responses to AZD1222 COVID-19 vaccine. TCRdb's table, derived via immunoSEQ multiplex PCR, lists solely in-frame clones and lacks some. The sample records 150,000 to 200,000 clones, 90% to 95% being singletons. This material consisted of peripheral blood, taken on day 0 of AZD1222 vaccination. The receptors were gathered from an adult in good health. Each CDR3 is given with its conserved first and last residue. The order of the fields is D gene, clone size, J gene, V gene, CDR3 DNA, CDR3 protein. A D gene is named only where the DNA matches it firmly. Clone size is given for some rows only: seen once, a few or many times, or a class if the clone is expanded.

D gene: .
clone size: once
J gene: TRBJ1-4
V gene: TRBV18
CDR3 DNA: TGTGCCAGCTCACAGCAGCGGCCCGAAAAACTGTTTTTT
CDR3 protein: CASSQQRPEKLFF

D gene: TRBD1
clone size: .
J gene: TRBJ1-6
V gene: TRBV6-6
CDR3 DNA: TGTGCCAGCAGTGGACAGGGCGGGTTACCCCTCCACTTT
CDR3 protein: CASSGQGGLPLHF

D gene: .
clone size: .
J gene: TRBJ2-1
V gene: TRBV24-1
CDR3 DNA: TGTGCCACCAGTGTTGGGGGGCCCAACAATGAGCAGTTCTTC
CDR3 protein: CATSVGGPNNEQFF

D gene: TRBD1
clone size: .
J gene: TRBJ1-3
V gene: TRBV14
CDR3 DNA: TGTGCCAGCCGACCCGCGGGGACAGGGGGATCTGGAAACACCATATATTTT
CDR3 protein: CASRPAGTGGSGNTIYF

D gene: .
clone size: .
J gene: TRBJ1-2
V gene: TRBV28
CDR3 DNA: TGTGCCAGCAGTTCCAGGGACGGCTACACCTTC
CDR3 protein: CASSSRDGYTF

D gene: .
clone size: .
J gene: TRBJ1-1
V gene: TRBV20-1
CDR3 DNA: TGCAGTGCTCTGAGCGTCTATGAAGCTTTCTTT
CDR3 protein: CSALSVYEAFF

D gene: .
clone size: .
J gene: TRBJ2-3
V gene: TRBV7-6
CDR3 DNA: TGTGCCAGCAGCCCCGCCACCTGGACGGACGGCACAGATACGCAGTATTTT
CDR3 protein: CASSPATWTDGTDTQYF

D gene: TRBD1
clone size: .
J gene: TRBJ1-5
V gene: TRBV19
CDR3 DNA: TGTGCCAGTAGTATTCCCCCAGGGGGGGATCAGCCCCAGCATTTT
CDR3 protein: CASSIPPGGDQPQHF

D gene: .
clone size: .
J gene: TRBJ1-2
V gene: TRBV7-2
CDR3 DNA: TGTGCCAGCAGCTTAGTTGAGGCCCAGGGTAGTAGGGGCTACACCTTC
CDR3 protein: CASSLVEAQGSRGYTF

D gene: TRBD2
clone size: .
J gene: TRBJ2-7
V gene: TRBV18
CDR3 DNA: TGTGCCAGCTCACCGGGACTAGCGGGAGGAGAGCAGTACTTC
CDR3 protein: CASSPGLAGGEQYF

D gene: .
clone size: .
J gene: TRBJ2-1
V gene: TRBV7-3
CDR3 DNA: TGTGCCAGCAGTTCCCTTGGGGGCCCTTACAATGAGCAGTTCTTC
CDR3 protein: CASSSLGGPYNEQFF

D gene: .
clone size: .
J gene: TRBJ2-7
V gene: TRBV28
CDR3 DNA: TGTGCCAGCAGTTTTTCGAAAGGGTGGCAACACGAGCAGTACTTC
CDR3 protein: CASSFSKGWQHEQYF

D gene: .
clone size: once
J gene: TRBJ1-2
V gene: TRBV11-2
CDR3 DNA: TGTGCCAGCAGCCCATTTGTCCAGGCGCCGTCCGGGGGTCGCTACACCTTC
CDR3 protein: CASSPFVQAPSGGRYTF

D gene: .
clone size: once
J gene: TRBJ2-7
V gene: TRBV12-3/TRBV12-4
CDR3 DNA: TGTGCCAGCAGTTTACCAGACGGCTACGAGCAGTACTTC
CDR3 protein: CASSLPDGYEQYF

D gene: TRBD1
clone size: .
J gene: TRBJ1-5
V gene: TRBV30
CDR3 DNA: TGTGCCTGGAGTGTACTCGGGACAGGGAATCAGCCCCAGCATTTT
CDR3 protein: CAWSVLGTGNQPQHF

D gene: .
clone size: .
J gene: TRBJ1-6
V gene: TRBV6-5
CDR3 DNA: TGTGCCAGCAGAAAGGGAGGGGATAGGGCACCCCTCCACTTT
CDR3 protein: CASRKGGDRAPLHF

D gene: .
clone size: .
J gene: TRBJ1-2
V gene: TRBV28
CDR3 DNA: TGTGCCAGCAGCGACGACAGGGGCTACACCTTC
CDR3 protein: CASSDDRGYTF

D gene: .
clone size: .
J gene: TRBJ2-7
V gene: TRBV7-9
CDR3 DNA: TGTGCCAGCAGCTTACAGGGTCTAGATTACGAGCAGTACTTC
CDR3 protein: CASSLQGLDYEQYF

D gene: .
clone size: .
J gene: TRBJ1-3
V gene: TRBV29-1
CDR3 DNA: TGCAGCGTCCCGGGGACTGGAAACACCATATATTTT
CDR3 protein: CSVPGTGNTIYF

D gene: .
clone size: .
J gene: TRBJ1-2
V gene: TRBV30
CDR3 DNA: TGTGCCTGGAGCTTTTCCCGGAACTATGGCTACACCTTC
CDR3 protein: CAWSFSRNYGYTF

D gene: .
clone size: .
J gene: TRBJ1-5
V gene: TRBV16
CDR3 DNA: TGTGCCAGCAGCCCCTCAGGGGCCAATCAGCCCCAGCATTTT
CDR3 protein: CASSPSGANQPQHF

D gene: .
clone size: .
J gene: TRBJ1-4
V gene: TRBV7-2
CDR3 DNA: TGTGCCAGCAGCGCTCAGGGTTCGACTAATGAAAAACTGTTTTTT
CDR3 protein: CASSAQGSTNEKLFF

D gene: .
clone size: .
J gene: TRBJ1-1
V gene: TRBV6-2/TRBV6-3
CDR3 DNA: TGTGCCAGCAGTTACTCGGAATTTGAGTCTTCCACTGAAGCTTTCTTT
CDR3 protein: CASSYSEFESSTEAFF

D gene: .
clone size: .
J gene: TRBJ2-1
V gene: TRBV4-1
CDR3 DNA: TGCGCCAGCAGCCAAGGAAGGGTGGTCTCAGGGTATGAGCAGTTCTTC
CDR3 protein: CASSQGRVVSGYEQFF

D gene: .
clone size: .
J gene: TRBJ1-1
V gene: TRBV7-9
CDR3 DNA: TGTGCCAGCACCCAGGACGGAGCCGGGAACACTGAAGCTTTCTTT
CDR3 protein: CASTQDGAGNTEAFF

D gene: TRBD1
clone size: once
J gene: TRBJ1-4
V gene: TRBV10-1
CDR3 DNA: TGCGCCAGCAGTGCAGGGGGGCCTGATGAAAAACTGTTTTTT
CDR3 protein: CASSAGGPDEKLFF

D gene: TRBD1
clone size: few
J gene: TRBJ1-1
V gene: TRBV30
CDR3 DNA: TGTGCCTGGATTTCCGGGACAGGGTTGTTCACTGAAGCTTTCTTT
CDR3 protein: CAWISGTGLFTEAFF

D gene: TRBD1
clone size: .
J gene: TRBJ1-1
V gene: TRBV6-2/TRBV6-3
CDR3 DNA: TGTGCCAGCAGTTACTCGATCGGGACAGGGATGACTGAAGCTTTCTTT
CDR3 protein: CASSYSIGTGMTEAFF